This record concerns one T cell receptor beta chain sequence. Its antigen remains unknown. The sample belongs to a study of neurological immune-mediated disorders. The output of every sequencing run exceeded 170 million TCR-beta sequences, derived from 15-18 subjects. TCRdb called the 5' RACE reads again in MiXCR, with one record for every CDR3 protein. The table lists tens of thousands of distinct CDR3 sequences, over 3% of them singletons. Study findings and constraints: Clinical features showed no association with the multiple sclerosis repertoire cluster, and MRI features showed none either. There were no CDR3 amino acid sequences shared by expanded clones across subjects, a result suggesting private repertoires in all groups.

Germline V gene lookup returns CDR1 MNHNS and CDR2 SASEGT. After removal of 7 bases from V and 2 bases from J, the junction contained 10 bases not matched to a gene. The CDR3 is 16 amino acids. The V gene is TRBV6-1, the J gene TRBJ2-3; 9 bases match TRBD2. The TCR comes from a man aged 40-50 years with multiple sclerosis. Sequencing input: PBMCs. CDR3 in DNA: TGTGCCAGCACCCGATTAGCGGGGGCGGACACAGATACGCAGTATTTT. It specifies CASTRLAGADTDTQYF.